This T cell receptor (beta chain) is drawn from a study of OX40 agonist ivuxolimab in advanced cancers. About the research overall: People in dose escalation had one of these cancers: hepatocellular carcinoma, melanoma, renal cell or head and neck cancer.

Remarks on this clone: The antigen is not known.

General study findings and limits: At doses 0.1 to 3.0 mg/kg, CD4+ and CD8+ clones expanded.

The method was immunoSEQ multiplex PCR; TCRdb's version includes in-frame clones alone and lacks a portion of them. This repertoire shows 60,000 to 65,000 clones, roughly 80% found once; its top ten account for around 2.1%. Sequences were derived from CD4+ or CD8+ T cells sorted from blood, sampled in a trial of the OX40 agonist ivuxolimab. The origin of this receptor is an adult with an advanced solid tumor such as melanoma, head and neck, liver or kidney cancer.

This CDR3 reads CASWTSGRLNEQFF. The CDR3, as DNA: TGTGCCAGCTGGACTAGCGGGAGGCTTAATGAGCAGTTCTTC. The J gene is TRBJ2-1, the V gene TRBV28; 14 bases are shared with TRBD2. Germline trimming cut 8 bases from V and 7 bases from J; bases unmatched to any gene: 4. From germline, CDR1 is MDHEN and CDR2 SYDVKM. CDR3 length: 14 residues.